Below, 5 T cell receptor beta chains from the same sample are listed, as sequenced in a study of response to subunit inactivated influenza vaccine. TCRdb independently ran MiXCR on the RT-PCR reads; one entry per CDR3 protein. This table has roughly 570,000 distinct CDR3 sequences, 14% appearing once. Sequenced here: PBMCs from blood, sampled 12 days after vaccination. The receptors shown here come from a man in his forties or fifties who received an inactivated influenza vaccine.

The chain uses TRBV4-3 and TRBJ2-2; D possibly corresponds to TRBD1 (5 bases). The CDR3 consists of 15 residues. Germline lookup yields CDR1 LGHNA and CDR2 YSLEER. V was trimmed by 0 bases and J by 2 bases, leaving 7 bases between them. CDR3 sequence reads: CASSQDTGNTGELFF. In DNA form, the CDR3 reads TGCGCCAGCAGCCAAGATACAGGCAACACCGGGGAGCTGTTTTTT.

V usage is TRBV13 and J usage is TRBJ1-1; 11 nucleotides agree with TRBD1. The CDR3 is 16 amino acids. The V gene end was trimmed by 3 bases and the J gene end by 5 bases; junction bases not matched to a gene: 8. CDR1 PRHDT and CDR2 FYEKMQ come from the germline V gene (reference sequence). The CDR3, as DNA: TGTGCCAGCAGCTTCGGACAGGGGGCTTGGTATACTGAAGCTTTCTTT. This codes for CASSFGQGAWYTEAFF.

The CDR3 DNA is TGCGCCAGCAGTCAATCGAACCCTCCCTACGAGCAGTACTTC. This encodes CASSQSNPPYEQYF. The gene calls are TRBV23-1 and TRBJ2-7; no clear D gene. TRBV23-1 is classed as an ORF, of uncertain function. CDR3 size: 14 residues. V lost 0 bases to trimming and J lost 2 bases, with 8 bases between them.

This clonotype has only a few counts. The rearrangement links TRBV6-2 or TRBV6-3 to TRBJ2-5; D is possibly TRBD1 or TRBD2 (5 bases each). Germline values: CDR1 MNHEY, CDR2 SVGEGT. Trimming stripped 2 bases from V and 0 bases from J, with 10 bases between. The CDR3 contains 15 residues. In DNA, the CDR3 is TGTGCCAGCAGTTACAGGGACCCGTACCAAGAGACCCAGTACTTC. Translation gives CASSYRDPYQETQYF.

This clonotype was seen at least ten times. The chain has TRBV5-1 and TRBJ2-3, with TRBD1 as a possible D gene (5 bases). Germline V gene sequence: CDR1 SGHRS, CDR2 YFSETQ. V shed 4 bases and J shed 6 bases, with 15 bases lying between them. The length of the CDR3 is 14 residues. The CDR3: CASSPGRVLDTQYF. CDR3 coding DNA: TGCGCCAGCAGCCCTGGCAGGGTCCTTGATACGCAGTATTTT.